The rows below give T cell receptor beta chains drawn from one sample of a study of CD8+ T cells in alopecia areata. TCRdb keeps only in-frame clones here, not all; method: immunoSEQ multiplex PCR. The sample holds roughly 250,000 clones; roughly 69% are singletons and the top ten take about 1.3%. This sample comprised CD4+ T cells sorted from blood, obtained at week 0. These receptors were collected from a human donor with alopecia areata. CDR3s include the opening cysteine and the closing phenylalanine or tryptophan. The D gene is left open where the match is weak. Clone size is given for some rows only: seen once, a few or many times, or a class if the clone is expanded.

V gene	D gene	clone size	J gene	CDR3 DNA	CDR3 protein
TRBV7-9	-	-	TRBJ1-1	TGTGCCAGCAGCTTAGATGGGACACCGAACACTGAAGCTTTCTTT	CASSLDGTPNTEAFF
TRBV19	-	few	TRBJ2-4	TGTGCCAGTAGTATAGTGGGGATGGACAAAAACATTCAGTACTTC	CASSIVGMDKNIQYF
TRBV28	TRBD1	-	TRBJ2-7	TGTGCCAGCAGTTTGGGCGGGACAGGGATCAACGAGCAGTACTTC	CASSLGGTGINEQYF
TRBV9	-	-	TRBJ1-3	TGTGCCAGCAGCGTAGCAGTCAGCTCTGGAAACACCATATATTTT	CASSVAVSSGNTIYF
TRBV2	-	few	TRBJ1-2	TGTGCCAGCAGCCCTGAAGGTGCAGGGAGCTATGGCTACACCTTC	CASSPEGAGSYGYTF
TRBV5-6	-	-	TRBJ1-5	TGTGCCAGCAGCTTTAGGGGGAGCGGACACCCCAAGCCCCAGCATTTT	CASSFRGSGHPKPQHF
TRBV29-1	-	-	TRBJ1-5	TGCAGCGTTCGGGCAGGGCCCAATCAGCCCCAGCATTTT	CSVRAGPNQPQHF
TRBV7-2	TRBD1	-	TRBJ2-1	TGTGCCAGCAGCTTAGGAGGACAGGGTCTGTTCTTC	CASSLGGQGLFF
TRBV5-4	-	once	TRBJ2-7	TGTGCCAGCAGCTCCCAAAAAGCCTACGAGCAGTACTTC	CASSSQKAYEQYF
TRBV2	-	few	TRBJ1-4	TGTGCCAGCAGTGATCACAGGGTCAATGAAAAACTGTTTTTT	CASSDHRVNEKLFF
TRBV7-9	-	-	TRBJ2-2	TGTGCCAGCAGCCAAACCACCCGGGACGGGTACACCGGGGAGCTGTTTTTT	CASSQTTRDGYTGELFF
TRBV7-3	-	once	TRBJ2-1	TGTGCCAGCAGCTTCAGCTCCTACAATGAGCAGTTCTTC	CASSFSSYNEQFF
TRBV2	-	-	TRBJ1-6	TGTGCCAGCGCCGGGAGCAACTCCTATAATTCACCCCTCCACTTT	CASAGSNSYNSPLHF
TRBV19	-	few	TRBJ2-5	TGTGCCAGTAGTTCGGGACACCCCCGAGAGACCCAGTACTTC	CASSSGHPRETQYF
TRBV29-1	-	few	TRBJ2-5	TGCAGCGTTGCTCCACGGGGGCCTCAAGAGACCCAGTACTTC	CSVAPRGPQETQYF
TRBV20-1	TRBD1	few	TRBJ1-2	TGCAGTGCGGACAGGGTTTGGGGCTACACCTTC	CSADRVWGYTF
TRBV5-8	TRBD1	few	TRBJ2-5	TGTGCCAGCAGCCAAGGGACAGGGATGCAGACCCAGTACTTC	CASSQGTGMQTQYF
TRBV7-2	-	-	TRBJ2-2	TGTGCCAGCAGCTCTGGGACCTTCGGCACCGGGGAGCTGTTTTTT	CASSSGTFGTGELFF
TRBV6-5	-	-	TRBJ2-5	TGTGCCAGCAGTTACAGGCAGGCCCAAGAGACCCAGTACTTC	CASSYRQAQETQYF
TRBV30	TRBD1	-	TRBJ2-1	TGTGCCTGGAGTGGGGACAGTGCGGATGAGCAGTTCTTC	CAWSGDSADEQFF
TRBV30	-	-	TRBJ1-5	TGTGCCTGGAGCAGGTTCGGCAATCAGCCCCAGCATTTT	CAWSRFGNQPQHF
TRBV15	TRBD2	once	TRBJ2-5	TGTGCCACCACCCCGACCTGGACTAGCGGGGGGGAGACCCAGTACTTC	CATTPTWTSGGETQYF
TRBV4-2	-	-	TRBJ2-4	TGTGCCAGCAGCCCCGGGGGACTAGCCAAAAACATTCAGTACTTC	CASSPGGLAKNIQYF
TRBV6-6	-	-	TRBJ1-6	TGTGCCAGCAGTTACGGGTCACCCCTCCACTTT	CASSYGSPLHF
TRBV30	-	-	TRBJ1-4	TGTGCCTGGAGTCAAGGGGCTTCGGGGGAAAAACTGTTTTTT	CAWSQGASGEKLFF
TRBV6-5	TRBD2	few	TRBJ2-3	TGTGCCAGCAGTTCGGGACTAGCGGGGTTGCAGTATTTT	CASSSGLAGLQYF
TRBV15	-	-	TRBJ1-1	TGTGCCACCAGCAGAGATACCGCTGAAGCTTTCTTT	CATSRDTAEAFF
TRBV2	-	-	TRBJ1-2	TGTGCCAGCAGTGAAGTCCCCGGGGTTCGCGGTGGCTACACCTTC	CASSEVPGVRGGYTF
TRBV15	-	-	TRBJ1-4	TGTGCCACCAGCAGACCTCGGACCTCTAATGAAAAACTGTTTTTT	CATSRPRTSNEKLFF
TRBV29-1	-	-	TRBJ2-1	TGCAGCGTTGGATTAGGGATGGCGTGGAATGAGCAGTTCTTC	CSVGLGMAWNEQFF
TRBV29-1	-	-	TRBJ2-1	TGCAGCGTCCGCGGGATGGCCAATGAGCAGTTCTTC	CSVRGMANEQFF
TRBV25-1	TRBD2	-	TRBJ2-5	TGTGCCAGCAGGGGACTAGGGGAGACCCAGTACTTC	CASRGLGETQYF
TRBV9	TRBD2	-	TRBJ2-1	TGTGCCAGCAGTCGACTAGCGGTGCCCTACAATGAGCAGTTCTTC	CASSRLAVPYNEQFF
TRBV30	-	-	TRBJ1-3	TGTGCCTGGAGTGTAAAAGGGAGGACCATATATTTT	CAWSVKGRTIYF
TRBV5-6	-	few	TRBJ1-6	TGTGCCAGCAGCCGGTTGGGGGGAGGCTCACCCCTCCACTTT	CASSRLGGGSPLHF
TRBV29-1	TRBD1	-	TRBJ2-5	TGCAGCGTGAGGCCCCGGACAGGGCAAGAGACCCAGTACTTC	CSVRPRTGQETQYF
TRBV27	-	-	TRBJ1-1	TGTGCCAGCAGTTTAGGACGGCACACTGAAGCTTTCTTT	CASSLGRHTEAFF
TRBV5-1	-	-	TRBJ2-4	TGCGCCAGCAGCCCCTCCCCGCTGGGACTTGGTAACATTCAGTACTTC	CASSPSPLGLGNIQYF
TRBV25-1	TRBD1	-	TRBJ2-7	TGTGCCAGCAGCGGACAGGGGGCTCTCTACGAGCAGTACTTC	CASSGQGALYEQYF
TRBV6-5	-	-	TRBJ1-1	TGTGCCAGCAGTTACTCTTGGCAGGAGCGCACTGAAGCTTTCTTT	CASSYSWQERTEAFF
TRBV29-1	TRBD1	-	TRBJ2-5	TGCAGCGTCTACAGGGGTGAAGAGACCCAGTACTTC	CSVYRGEETQYF
TRBV29-1	TRBD1	-	TRBJ1-5	TGCAGCGTGGCCGGGACAGGGTTAAAGCCCCAGCATTTT	CSVAGTGLKPQHF
TRBV10-3	TRBD1	-	TRBJ2-7	TGTGCCATCAGCCCAGGGGGCTACGAGCAGTACTTC	CAISPGGYEQYF
TRBV29-1	-	-	TRBJ2-7	TGCAGCGTTGGATTCGGGCCCTACGAGCAGTACTTC	CSVGFGPYEQYF
TRBV4-1	-	-	TRBJ2-5	TGCGCCAGCAGCCAAGACCTCTGGGAGACCCAGTACTTC	CASSQDLWETQYF
TRBV18	-	-	TRBJ1-1	TGTGCCAGCTCACCACGGGGGGCCAACACTGAAGCTTTCTTT	CASSPRGANTEAFF
TRBV5-6	-	-	TRBJ2-7	TGTGCCAGCAGCTTTAGGGGAGTTTACGCCTACGAGCAGTACTTC	CASSFRGVYAYEQYF
TRBV7-9	-	-	TRBJ1-4	TGTGCCAGCAGCTACCGGGGGGAAAAACTGTTTTTT	CASSYRGEKLFF
TRBV6-1	TRBD2	-	TRBJ2-5	TGTGCCAGCAGCTTCTCCAGCGGGGTTGGAGAGACCCAGTACTTC	CASSFSSGVGETQYF
TRBV19	-	-	TRBJ2-3	TGTGCCAGTAGTCTCGCGGACCGTCCTGCGCAGTATTTT	CASSLADRPAQYF
TRBV15	TRBD1	-	TRBJ2-7	TGTGCCACCAGCAGAGATCAGGCCAGGGGGAACCCCTACGAGCAGTACTTC	CATSRDQARGNPYEQYF
TRBV27	TRBD1	-	TRBJ2-7	TGTGCCAGCAGTTTAATTGGACAGGACTACGAGCAGTACTTC	CASSLIGQDYEQYF
TRBV7-6	-	once	TRBJ2-6	TGTGCCAGCAGCTTAGGATCAAGCTCTGGGGCCAACGTCCTGACTTTC	CASSLGSSSGANVLTF